The rows below give T cell receptor beta chains drawn from one sample of a study of shared clonotypes between healthy human individuals. Sequenced by immunoSEQ multiplex PCR; TCRdb stores in-frame clones only, minus some. The sample shows approximately 2,200,000 clones, about 92% of them seen only once. The sequencing input was naive CD8+ T cells from PBMCs. The receptors here all came from a man between 18 and 29 years old in good health. Some clones in this sample may be carry-over from other donors' samples. Both conserved end residues are part of each CDR3. D genes are given only for firm matches. Some rows have no size entry. The others give once, few or many, or a class for an expanded clone.

clone_size	j_call	d_call	v_call	cdr3_aa	cdr3_nt
NA	TRBJ2-6	NA	TRBV6-8	CASSYARRRGREHSGANVLTF	TGTGCCAGCAGTTACGCGAGGCGTAGGGGGAGGGAGCACTCTGGGGCCAACGTCCTGACTTTC
NA	TRBJ2-1	TRBD1	TRBV9	CASTPTGGDYNEQFF	TGTGCCAGCACCCCGACAGGGGGCGACTACAATGAGCAGTTCTTC
NA	TRBJ2-7	TRBD1	TRBV5-3	CARSPTDREISYEQYF	TGTGCCAGAAGCCCAACCGACAGGGAGATCTCCTACGAGCAGTACTTC
NA	TRBJ2-1	NA	TRBV7-6	CASSLGLHMSNEQFF	TGTGCCAGCAGCTTAGGCCTTCATATGTCCAATGAGCAGTTCTTC
NA	TRBJ2-2	NA	TRBV7-3	CASSFKAGPPGELFF	TGTGCCAGCAGCTTTAAGGCGGGACCCCCCGGGGAGCTGTTTTTT
NA	TRBJ2-7	NA	TRBV7-9	CASTGRLDSYEQYF	TGTGCCAGCACTGGGAGGCTCGATTCCTACGAGCAGTACTTC
NA	TRBJ2-7	TRBD1	TRBV19	CASSPGQLSSYEQYF	TGTGCCAGTAGCCCGGGACAGTTGAGCTCCTACGAGCAGTACTTC
NA	TRBJ2-3	NA	TRBV27	CASSSVMQDTQYF	TGTGCCAGCAGTTCCGTGATGCAAGATACGCAGTATTTT
NA	TRBJ2-1	TRBD2	TRBV29-1	CSAATSGSPNEQFF	TGCAGCGCTGCAACTAGCGGGAGTCCCAATGAGCAGTTCTTC
NA	TRBJ2-1	NA	TRBV11-2	CASSLGPGLTGYYNEQFF	TGTGCCAGCAGCTTAGGTCCGGGATTGACGGGGTACTACAATGAGCAGTTCTTC
NA	TRBJ2-1	NA	TRBV15	CATKTTASYNEQFF	TGTGCCACCAAGACCACGGCTTCCTACAATGAGCAGTTCTTC
few	TRBJ1-5	NA	TRBV7-2	CASSTGSRNQPQHF	TGTGCCAGCAGCACAGGCTCGAGGAATCAGCCCCAGCATTTT
NA	TRBJ2-3	TRBD2	TRBV28	CASSLMGEGHSDTQYF	TGTGCCAGCAGTTTAATGGGGGAGGGGCACTCAGATACGCAGTATTTT
once	TRBJ1-5	NA	TRBV27	CASSLAGLNSNQPQHF	TGTGCCAGCAGTTTGGCGGGCCTTAATAGCAATCAGCCCCAGCATTTT
NA	TRBJ2-1	NA	TRBV7-3	CASSSLRASSAEQFF	TGTGCCAGCAGCTCGCTCCGGGCATCTAGTGCTGAGCAGTTCTTC
NA	TRBJ2-3	NA	TRBV6-6	CASSYIADTQYF	TGTGCCAGCAGTTACATAGCAGATACGCAGTATTTT
NA	TRBJ1-4	NA	TRBV15	CATSTQDGSTNEKLFF	TGTGCCACCAGCACGCAAGACGGATCAACTAATGAAAAACTGTTTTTT
NA	TRBJ1-1	NA	TRBV29-1	CSVDYMNTEAFF	TGCAGCGTTGACTACATGAACACTGAAGCTTTCTTT
NA	TRBJ2-7	NA	TRBV13	CASSLVDISYEQYF	TGTGCCAGCAGCCTAGTCGACATAAGCTACGAGCAGTACTTC
once	TRBJ2-2	NA	TRBV21-1	CASSKTTNTGELFF	TGTGCCAGCAGCAAAACCACAAACACCGGGGAGCTGTTTTTT
NA	TRBJ1-5	NA	TRBV28	CASSRPSEVGQPQHF	TGTGCCAGCAGTCGCCCATCCGAGGTCGGTCAGCCCCAGCATTTT
NA	TRBJ2-3	TRBD2	TRBV7-8	CASSLALAGVNTDTQYF	TGTGCCAGCAGCTTAGCGCTAGCGGGAGTAAACACAGATACGCAGTATTTT
few	TRBJ2-3	NA	TRBV5-4	CASAREPTDTQYF	TGTGCCAGCGCCCGAGAGCCCACAGATACGCAGTATTTT
NA	TRBJ2-1	NA	TRBV5-5	CASSFGYNEQFF	TGTGCCAGCAGCTTTGGGTACAATGAGCAGTTCTTC
NA	TRBJ2-5	NA	TRBV6-5	CASRPGQAVETQYF	TGTGCCAGCAGGCCGGGGCAAGCGGTGGAGACCCAGTACTTC
NA	TRBJ2-7	TRBD1	TRBV28	CASREDRGVQGEQYF	TGTGCCAGCAGGGAGGACAGGGGGGTTCAGGGTGAGCAGTACTTC
NA	TRBJ2-2	NA	TRBV19	CASSILGTTNTGELFF	TGTGCCAGTAGTATCCTAGGGACAACGAACACCGGGGAGCTGTTTTTT
NA	TRBJ2-2	TRBD2	TRBV5-1	CASSLVAGGANTGELFF	TGCGCCAGCAGCTTGGTAGCGGGAGGCGCGAACACCGGGGAGCTGTTTTTT
NA	TRBJ2-1	NA	TRBV7-9	CAREGSSYNEQFF	TGTGCCAGGGAAGGAAGCTCCTACAATGAGCAGTTCTTC
NA	TRBJ1-3	NA	TRBV28	CASSLGQQGNTIYF	TGTGCCAGCAGTTTAGGGCAGCAAGGAAACACCATATATTTT
NA	TRBJ2-3	NA	TRBV9	CASRELSTDTQYF	TGTGCCAGCCGGGAGTTGAGCACAGATACGCAGTATTTT
NA	TRBJ2-4	TRBD1	TRBV4-2	CASSQRGPGQGRTLAKNIQYF	TGTGCCAGCAGCCAAAGGGGACCGGGACAGGGGAGGACTTTGGCCAAAAACATTCAGTACTTC
NA	TRBJ2-2	NA	TRBV7-3	CASSQGVRELFF	TGTGCCAGCAGCCAAGGGGTCAGGGAGCTGTTTTTT
NA	TRBJ1-2	NA	TRBV29-1	CSVVPGSNYGYTF	TGCAGCGTTGTCCCGGGATCTAACTATGGCTACACCTTC
NA	TRBJ2-5	TRBD2	TRBV9	CASSVSGLAGARETQYF	TGTGCCAGCAGCGTATCGGGACTAGCGGGAGCACGTGAGACCCAGTACTTC